This TCR beta chain is drawn from a study of cytomegalovirus exposure and HLA in healthy donors. Findings of the study overall: Researchers reportedly found TCR beta sequences accurately predicted most subjects' HLA-A and HLA-B alleles. TCR beta chain V- and J-gene trimming was linked, in a later analysis, to a missense variant in DCLRE1C.

This clone showed up just a few times. Its antigen is still unknown. This CDR3 is built from 16 residues. J lost 7 bases, V lost 2 bases, and 5 bases had no gene match. CDR1 is LGHNA, CDR2 YSLEER, per germline. Primers included in the PCR were 60 Vbeta and 13 Jbeta primers. The data were produced by immunoSEQ multiplex PCR, yet TCRdb's version contains in-frame clones alone and is incomplete. The repertoire holds about 130,000 clones, with roughly 71% as singletons. Sequencing was performed on PBMCs. The chain couples TRBV4-3 to TRBJ2-4; 13 nucleotides align to TRBD2. The TCR originated in a woman aged 40 to 50 in good health and CMV-seronegative. In DNA form, the CDR3 reads TGCGCCAGCAGCCAACTACAGACTAGCGGGGGGAACATTCAGTACTTC. Protein: CASSQLQTSGGNIQYF.